This TCR beta chain was retrieved from a study of blood T cell repertoires in COVID-19 (TCRdb year 2020). About the full investigation: The collaborator samples originated in the United States, Italy and Spain and spanned the acute and convalescent phases of COVID-19. The prospective study material was composed of cDNA or gDNA derived from T cells, B-cell-depleted T cells, or PBMCs. The dataset comprised deeply sampled blood TCRbeta repertoires from subjects exposed to, actively infected with, or recovered from COVID-19. A freely available public database, intended as a resource for researchers studying the immune response to SARS-CoV-2, is where the repertoires were released. Samples came from the ongoing ImmuneRACE study (first 160 participants) plus 1,254 subjects from 6 global collaborators. The sample metadata nearly always contained a de-identified subject ID, COVID-19 status, age in years and sex. Where HLA class I and class II types were available, the types were taken from metadata supplied by the sample provider, not from assay-based typing. The full study reports these points: Clinical and demographic metadata were provided uncurated, with the amount varying by source and participant.

One collaborating source in Seattle enrolled patients during active infection and followed them longitudinally through the course of disease. Whole blood was collected in K2EDTA tubes by collaborating institutions according to the institutions' own protocols. For TCRbeta analysis, collaborator samples were shipped as frozen whole blood, as isolated PBMCs, or as DNA extracted from either sample type. The immunoSEQ Assay, a bias-controlled multiplex PCR, was used to amplify TCRbeta CDR3 regions from genomic DNA. In the authors' own workflow: Nucleated cell counts per sample were estimated from amplification of reference gene primers within the assay. To quantify the absolute abundance of each unique TCRbeta CDR3 rearrangement, sequence reads were collapsed and filtered. For each sample, productive Simpson clonality was calculated by taking the square root of Simpson's diversity index across productive rearrangements. What TCRdb holds here is the immuneACCESS table cut down to in-frame rearrangements. Part of the clones is not present; checked against another copy, under half of the missing clones reflect an unresolved V gene, and the others are unexplained. V, J and clone size are taken as reported in that table, and D and trimming were inferred from the DNA itself. Counted in this sample were around 180,000 clones; roughly 81% of them appeared once. The ten largest clones add up to roughly 10% of the sample.

Comment on this clone: Its antigen is unknown. Per-base qualities were not stored, and no clone one base away is much larger.

From its cysteine to its phenylalanine, the CDR3 spans 18 amino acids. The read is trimmed to its CDR3 DNA, 54 bases read in frame from base 1. Trimming accounts for 0 bases at V and 6 bases at J, while the number of junction bases matched to no gene is 14. The germline V gene specifies SGHAT as CDR1 and FQNNGV as CDR2. Sequencing was carried out using peripheral blood. The chain is assembled from TRBV11-2 and TRBJ2-5, and TRBD2 matches 9 of the central bases. The clonotype comes from an elderly woman with COVID-19, enrolled during active disease. The CDR3 region reads CASSLDPGGGAPWKTQYF. The DNA is as follows: TGTGCCAGCAGCTTAGATCCAGGCGGGGGGGCCCCCTGGAAGACCCAGTACTTC.